These 10 T cell receptor beta chains share one sample of origin, sequenced in a study of cytomegalovirus exposure and HLA in healthy donors. Measured with immunoSEQ multiplex PCR; TCRdb has only the in-frame clones, and not every one. Of 200,000 to 250,000 clones in the sample, 70% to 90% were seen once. The specimen was PBMCs. The receptors come from a woman aged 18-29 years in good health and CMV-seronegative.

The chain employs TRBV30 and TRBJ1-3, with D possibly matching TRBD1 (5 bases). The germline V gene encodes CDR1 GTSNPN and CDR2 SVGIG (reference sequence). CDR3 length: 17 amino acids. Trimming took 1 base from V and 1 from J, leaving 17 bases between them. The chain's CDR3 is CAWSGWAGQASGNTIYF. As DNA, the CDR3 is TGTGCCTGGAGTGGATGGGCAGGGCAAGCTTCTGGAAACACCATATATTTT.

In DNA, the CDR3 is TGTGCCAGTAGCAACCGGGACAGTCTTTCCTACGAGCAGTACTTC. This gives the protein CASSNRDSLSYEQYF. V gene TRBV19 combines with J gene TRBJ2-7; 7 bases fit TRBD1. The CDR3 is made up of 15 amino acids. V lost 6 bases and J lost 1; bases outside the gene matches: 9. Germline CDR1 and CDR2: LNHDA and SQIVND (reference sequence).

The chain combines TRBV15 with TRBJ2-7; tentative D call: TRBD1 (6 bases). CDR3 length: 15 amino acids. With 5 bases removed from V and 6 bases from J, the gap between germline ends came to 20 bases. The V gene's germline CDR1 is LNHNV and CDR2 YYDKDF (reference sequence). In DNA, the CDR3 is TGTGCCACCAGCGGAGCCGGGACAAAGATCGGCGAGCAGTACTTC. Amino acids: CATSGAGTKIGEQYF. The variable domain in full, with the rest retrieved from reference TRBV15 and TRBJ2-7, is DAMVIQNPRYQVTQFGKPVTLSCSQTLNHNVMYWYQQKSSQAPKLLFHYYDKDFNNEADTPDNFQSRRPNTSFCFLDIRSPGLGDTAMYLCATSGAGTKIGEQYFGPGTRLTVT.

The chain combines TRBV29-1 with TRBJ2-7; D uncertain. The CDR3 has 14 amino acids. V lost 6 bases to trimming and J lost 5 bases, with 20 bases between them. CDR1 is SQVTM and CDR2 is ANQGSEA in the germline V gene. CDR3 in amino acids: CSVLVAESVNEQYF. DNA of the CDR3: TGCAGCGTCCTCGTCGCCGAATCAGTCAACGAGCAGTACTTC.

The V and J genes are TRBV6-5 and TRBJ2-5; 8 bases are a match to TRBD2. The V gene's germline CDR1 is MNHEY and CDR2 SVGAGI. CDR3 size: 14 residues. Germline trimming cut 2 bases from V and 5 bases from J; bases unmatched to any gene: 4. The DNA for the CDR3 is TGTGCCAGCAGTTACGAATCGGGAGGGGAGACCCAGTACTTC. It translates to CASSYESGGETQYF.

The rearrangement uses TRBV13 and TRBJ2-7, with 9 bases matching TRBD2. The J segment lost 2 bases and the V segment lost 5 bases, leaving 7 bases of the junction unmatched. CDR1 and CDR2 from the germline V gene are PRHDT and FYEKMQ (reference sequence). The CDR3 extends over 15 amino acids. The CDR3 DNA follows: TGTGCCAGCAGCCCCTCGGCTAGCGGGGCCTACGAGCAGTACTTC. As protein: CASSPSASGAYEQYF.

The genes are TRBV27 and TRBJ2-3; unclear D gene. V lost 0 bases and J 4 bases, leaving 14 bases between the germline ends. Germline V gene data show CDR1 as MNHEY and CDR2 as SMNVEV (reference sequence). CDR3 length: 16 residues. CDR3 bases: TGTGCCAGCAGTTTATCGATAGTGAAGCCCGCAGATACGCAGTATTTT. It yields the protein CASSLSIVKPADTQYF.

This chain uses TRBV2 with TRBJ1-1; D uncertain. V lost 4 bases and J 5 bases, leaving 11 bases between the germline ends. This CDR3 contains 13 residues. Per the germline V gene, CDR1 is SNHLY and CDR2 is FYNNEI. The CDR3 DNA follows: TGTGCCAGCAGTGTAACTGACGGGACTGAAGCTTTCTTT. It translates to CASSVTDGTEAFF.

The chain recombines TRBV5-6 with TRBJ1-4, with D possibly matching TRBD1 (6 bases). The CDR3 sequence is 16 residues long. The V end was cut by 4 bases, the J end by 6 bases, with 19 bases between. Germline V lookup: CDR1 SGHDT, CDR2 YYEEEE. The CDR3, as DNA: TGTGCCAGCAGCCGGTTCGGGGCAGGGGAGGATGAAAAACTGTTTTTT. As protein: CASSRFGAGEDEKLFF.

This clone was seen only once. The chain uses TRBV7-8 and TRBJ1-1; no reliable D call. This CDR3 is 14 amino acids long. From germline, CDR1 is SGHVS and CDR2 FQNEAQ. The ends were cut back, 1 base at V and 3 bases at J, with 9 bases in the middle. CDR3 region: CASSLETWDTEAFF. CDR3 nucleotide sequence: TGTGCCAGCAGCTTAGAGACCTGGGACACTGAAGCTTTCTTT.